This record concerns one T cell receptor (beta chain) sequence. Its antigen is unknown. These data belong to a study of T cells in Graves' hyperthyroidism and ophthalmopathy. This CDR3 is 12 amino acids long. Per germline, CDR1 MDHEN and CDR2 SYDVKM. V was clipped by 2 bases and J by 8 bases, with 9 bases between them. Graves' hyperthyroidism is called stable when ophthalmopathy does not progress within 18 months. The study based diagnoses on clinical symptoms, serum thyroxine and TRAb, thyroid ultrasound and orbital computed tomography. Study results and caveats: Within blood appeared most thyroid clonotypes that had expanded above 0.001.

What was amplified from RNA transcripts were TCR beta CDR3 regions. A set of HTBI primers served as the primers for a first-round RT-PCR of the TCR CDR3. TCRdb reprocessed the multiplex PCR reads via MiXCR and lists one record per CDR3 protein. The repertoire holds about 210,000 distinct CDR3 sequences, with approximately 17% as singletons. This clonotype originated in a man in his fifties with Graves' hyperthyroidism. Source material: blood. The chain is built from TRBV28 and TRBJ1-1; no clear D. The CDR3 spells CASSLAASEAFF. CDR3 in DNA: TGTGCCAGCAGTTTAGCGGCATCGGAAGCTTTCTTT.